This section outlines one T cell receptor beta chain sequence together with its context. The sample originates from a study of T cells expressing NK-cell markers. CDR3 length: 18 amino acids. TCRdb re-called the 5' RACE reads and shows each CDR3 protein once, DNA omitted. Here the sample table reports about 150,000 distinct CDR3 sequences. Specimen: blood T cells: a sorted CD56 or NKG2C T cell subset, CD4+ or CD8+ T cells, or bulk PBMC T cells (not recorded which). This receptor was identified in a man in his late teens or twenties in good health. The chain is built from TRBV12-3 or TRBV12-4 and TRBJ2-5; TCRdb's assignment of TRBD1 cannot be checked, as there is no DNA. The CDR3 sequence is CASSLGEGVLSPQETQYF.